This T cell receptor beta chain was obtained from a study of T cell clonotyping in hematopoietic cell transplantation. General observations from the study: After transplant, recipient diversity fell while pathologically expanded clonotypes grew through day 180. Broader posttransplant TCR repertoire diversity was predicted by graft donor and pretransplant recipient Inverse Simpson Index values. Few recipient clonotypes overlapped donors; over 95% were de novo at given depth.

TCRdb's copy holds only in-frame clones and misses some; the assay was immunoSEQ multiplex PCR. The sample holds under 14,000 clones; roughly 89% are singletons and the top ten take roughly 40%. About this clone: Its antigen is as yet unknown.

Blood collection times were about day -28 and days 30, 100, 180 posttransplant. The germline V and J ends were trimmed by 1 base and 3 bases, with 12 bases remaining between them. Looked up from germline, CDR1 is SEHNR and CDR2 is FQNEAQ (reference sequence). CDR3 length: 15 residues. The clonotype comes from a male patient aged 60 to 75 who had an allogeneic stem cell transplant from an unrelated donor, so the T cells may come from the graft donor. Some clones in this sample may be carry-over from other donors' samples. Sequenced material: PBMCs, taken 180 days after allogeneic stem cell transplant. The J gene is TRBJ1-1, the V gene TRBV7-9; D is uncertain. The CDR3 region is CASSLGGPGDTEAFF. CDR3 in DNA: TGTGCCAGCAGCTTAGGAGGACCCGGGGACACTGAAGCTTTCTTT.